This T cell receptor (beta chain) was sequenced during a study of shared clonotypes between healthy human individuals. As defined, naive CD8 cells were CD45RO-negative and positively selected for CCR7, with terminally differentiated effector memory CD45RA+ cells excluded. In the original processing: Junction-only immunoSEQ sequences carried no quality scores, so filtering differed. The table came from immunoSEQ multiplex PCR; TCRdb's copy has only in-frame clones and leaves some out. D and trimming were read from the DNA, whereas the V and J calls and clone size are those reported in that table. The data hold 550,000 to 650,000 clones, with approximately 96% observed a single time. The source is a woman in her twenties or thirties in good health. Specimen: naive CD8+ T cells sorted from blood.

CDR3 residues: CASSRGSRGLIEQYF. The CDR3 nucleotides read TGTGCCAGCAGCAGGGGGAGCAGGGGCTTGATCGAGCAGTACTTC. V is TRBV28 and J is TRBJ2-7, with TRBD1 matching over 7 bases. CDR3 size: 15 residues. V shed 6 bases, J shed 6 bases, and the junction held 14 bases outside the gene matches. The germline CDR1 and CDR2 sequences are MDHEN and SYDVKM.